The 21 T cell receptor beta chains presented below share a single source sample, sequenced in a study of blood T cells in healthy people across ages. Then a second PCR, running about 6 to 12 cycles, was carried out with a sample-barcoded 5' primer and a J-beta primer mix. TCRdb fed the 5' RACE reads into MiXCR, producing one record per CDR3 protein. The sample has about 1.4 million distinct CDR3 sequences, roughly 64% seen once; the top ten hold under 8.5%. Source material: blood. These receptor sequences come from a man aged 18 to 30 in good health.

The CDR3 region has the DNA TGCAGCGTCCCTACGAACACTGAAGCTTTCTTT. Encoded protein: CSVPTNTEAFF. This chain connects TRBV29-1 to TRBJ1-1; no reliable D call. This CDR3 has 11 amino acids. The V and J ends lost 6 bases and 1 base respectively, with 6 bases between them. Per the germline V gene, CDR1 is SQVTM and CDR2 is ANQGSEA.

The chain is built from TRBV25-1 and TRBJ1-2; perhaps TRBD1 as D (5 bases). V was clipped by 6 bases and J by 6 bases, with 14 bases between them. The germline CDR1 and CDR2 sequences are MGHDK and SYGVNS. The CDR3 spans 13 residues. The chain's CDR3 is CASRVREVDGYTF. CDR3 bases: TGTGCCAGCAGGGTCAGGGAAGTTGATGGCTACACCTTC.

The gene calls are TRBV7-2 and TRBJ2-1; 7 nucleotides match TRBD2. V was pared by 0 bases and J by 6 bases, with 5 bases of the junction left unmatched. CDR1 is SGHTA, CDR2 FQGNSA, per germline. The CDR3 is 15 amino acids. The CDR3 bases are TGTGCCAGCAGCTTAGCGGGAGGGGTCGTCAATGAGCAGTTCTTC. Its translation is CASSLAGGVVNEQFF.

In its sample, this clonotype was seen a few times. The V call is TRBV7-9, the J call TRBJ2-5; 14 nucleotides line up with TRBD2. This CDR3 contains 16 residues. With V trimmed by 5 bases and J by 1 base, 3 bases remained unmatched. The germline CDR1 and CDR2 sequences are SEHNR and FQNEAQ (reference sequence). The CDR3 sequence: CASSIGTSGGQETQYF. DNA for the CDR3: TGTGCCAGCAGCATCGGGACTAGCGGGGGCCAAGAGACCCAGTACTTC.

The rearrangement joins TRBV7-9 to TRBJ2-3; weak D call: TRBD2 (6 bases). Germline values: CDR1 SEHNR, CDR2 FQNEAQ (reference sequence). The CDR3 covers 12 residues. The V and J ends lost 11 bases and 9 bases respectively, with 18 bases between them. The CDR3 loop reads CAGGNLARTQYF. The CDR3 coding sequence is TGTGCCGGAGGGAATCTAGCGCGGACGCAGTATTTT. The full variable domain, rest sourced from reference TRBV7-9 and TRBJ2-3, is DTGVSQNPRHKITKRGQNVTFRCDPISEHNRLYWYRQTLGQGPEFLTYFQNEAQLEKSRLLSDRFSAERPKGSFSTLEIQRTEQGDSAMYLCAGGNLARTQYFGPGTRLTVL.

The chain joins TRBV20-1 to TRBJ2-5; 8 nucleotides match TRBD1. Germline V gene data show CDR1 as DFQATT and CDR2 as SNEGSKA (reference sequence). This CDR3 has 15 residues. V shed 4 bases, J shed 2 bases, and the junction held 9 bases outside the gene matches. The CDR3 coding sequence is TGCAGTGCTATCCCCCTGACAGGGGATCAAGAGACCCAGTACTTC. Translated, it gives CSAIPLTGDQETQYF.

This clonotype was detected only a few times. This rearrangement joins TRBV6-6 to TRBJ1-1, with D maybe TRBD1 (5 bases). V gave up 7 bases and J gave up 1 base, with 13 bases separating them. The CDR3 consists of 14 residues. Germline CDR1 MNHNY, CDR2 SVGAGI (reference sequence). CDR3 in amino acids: CASTYFRENTEAFF. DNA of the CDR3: TGTGCCAGCACCTACTTCAGGGAGAACACTGAAGCTTTCTTT.

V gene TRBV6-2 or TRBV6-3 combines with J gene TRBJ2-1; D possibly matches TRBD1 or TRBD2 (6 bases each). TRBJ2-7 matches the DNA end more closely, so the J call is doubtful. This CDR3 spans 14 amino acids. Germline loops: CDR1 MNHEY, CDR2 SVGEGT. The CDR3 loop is CASSTGGHLYEQYF. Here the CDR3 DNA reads TGTGCCAGCTCTACCGGGGGCCACCTCTACGAGCAGTACTTC.

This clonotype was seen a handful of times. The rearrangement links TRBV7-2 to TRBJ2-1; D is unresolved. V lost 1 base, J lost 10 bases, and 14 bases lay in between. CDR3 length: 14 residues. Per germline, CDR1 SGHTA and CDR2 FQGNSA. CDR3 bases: TGTGCCAGCAGCTTAGAATTGCAGATTAAGGAGCAGTTCTTC. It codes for CASSLELQIKEQFF.

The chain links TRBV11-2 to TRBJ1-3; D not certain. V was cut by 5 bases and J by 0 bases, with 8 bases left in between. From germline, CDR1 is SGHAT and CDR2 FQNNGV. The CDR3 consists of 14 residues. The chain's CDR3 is CASSQTGSGNTIYF. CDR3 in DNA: TGTGCCAGCAGCCAAACGGGCTCTGGAAACACCATATATTTT. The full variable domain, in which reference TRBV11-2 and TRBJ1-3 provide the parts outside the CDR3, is EAGVAQSPRYKIIEKRQSVAFWCNPISGHATLYWYQQILGQGPKLLIQFQNNGVVDDSQLPKDRFSAERLKGVDSTLKIQPAKLEDSAVYLCASSQTGSGNTIYFGEGSWLTVV.

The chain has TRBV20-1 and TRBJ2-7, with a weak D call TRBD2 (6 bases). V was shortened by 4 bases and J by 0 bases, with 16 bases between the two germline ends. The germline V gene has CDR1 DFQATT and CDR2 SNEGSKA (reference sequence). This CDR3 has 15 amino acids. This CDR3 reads CSATKTGGSSYEQYF. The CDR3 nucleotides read TGCAGTGCTACTAAAACCGGGGGTTCCTCCTACGAGCAGTACTTC.

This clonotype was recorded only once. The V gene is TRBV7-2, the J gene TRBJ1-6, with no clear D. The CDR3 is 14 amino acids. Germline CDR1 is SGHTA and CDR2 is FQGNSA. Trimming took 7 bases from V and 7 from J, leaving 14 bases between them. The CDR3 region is CASTLRTANSPLHF. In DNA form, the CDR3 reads TGTGCCAGCACCTTGCGGACGGCGAATTCACCCCTCCACTTT.

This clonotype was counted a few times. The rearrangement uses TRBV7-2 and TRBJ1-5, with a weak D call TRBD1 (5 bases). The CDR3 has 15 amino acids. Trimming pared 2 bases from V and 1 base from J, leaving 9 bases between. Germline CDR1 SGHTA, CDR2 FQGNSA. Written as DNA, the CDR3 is TGTGCCAGCAGCTTACGGGGCGGAAGCAATCAGCCCCAGCATTTT. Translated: CASSLRGGSNQPQHF.

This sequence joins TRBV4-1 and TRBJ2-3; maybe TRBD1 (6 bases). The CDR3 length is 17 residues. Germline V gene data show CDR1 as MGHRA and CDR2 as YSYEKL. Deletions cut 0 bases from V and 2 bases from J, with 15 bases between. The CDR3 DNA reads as TGCGCCAGCAGCCAAGATACCGGACAGAGGCCCACAGATACGCAGTATTTT. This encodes CASSQDTGQRPTDTQYF.

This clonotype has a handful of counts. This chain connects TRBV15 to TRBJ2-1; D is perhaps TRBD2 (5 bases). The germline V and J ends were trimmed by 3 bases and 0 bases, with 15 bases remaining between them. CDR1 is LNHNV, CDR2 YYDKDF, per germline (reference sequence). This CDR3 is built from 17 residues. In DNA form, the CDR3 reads TGTGCCACCAGCAGGGAGGCGGCTATAAGCTCCTACAATGAGCAGTTCTTC. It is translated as CATSREAAISSYNEQFF.

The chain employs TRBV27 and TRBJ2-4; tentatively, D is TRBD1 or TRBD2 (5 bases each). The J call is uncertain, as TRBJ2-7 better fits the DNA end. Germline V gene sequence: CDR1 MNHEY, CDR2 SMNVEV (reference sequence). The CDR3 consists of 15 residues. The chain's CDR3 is CASSPDLGAIYEQYF. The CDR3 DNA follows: TGTGCCAGCAGTCCCGACCTCGGGGCGATCTACGAGCAGTACTTC.

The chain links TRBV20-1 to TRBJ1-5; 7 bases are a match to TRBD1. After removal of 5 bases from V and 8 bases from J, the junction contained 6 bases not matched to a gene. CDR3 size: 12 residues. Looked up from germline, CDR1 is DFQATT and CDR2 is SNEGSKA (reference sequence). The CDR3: CSAAQGREPQHF. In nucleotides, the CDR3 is TGCAGTGCTGCACAGGGGCGGGAGCCCCAGCATTTT.

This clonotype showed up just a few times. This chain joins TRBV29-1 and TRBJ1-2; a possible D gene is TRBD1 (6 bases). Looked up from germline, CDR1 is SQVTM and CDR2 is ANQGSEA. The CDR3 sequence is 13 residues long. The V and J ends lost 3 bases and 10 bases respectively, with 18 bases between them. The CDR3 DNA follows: TGCAGCGTTGAGGAAGGGGCAGGGGACGACTACACCTTC. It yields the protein CSVEEGAGDDYTF. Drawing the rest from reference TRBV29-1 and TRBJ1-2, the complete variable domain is SAVISQKPSRDICQRGTSLTIQCQVDSQVTMMFWYRQQPGQSLTLIATANQGSEATYESGFVIDKFPISRPNLTFSTLTVSNMSPEDSSIYLCSVEEGAGDDYTFGSGTRLTVV.

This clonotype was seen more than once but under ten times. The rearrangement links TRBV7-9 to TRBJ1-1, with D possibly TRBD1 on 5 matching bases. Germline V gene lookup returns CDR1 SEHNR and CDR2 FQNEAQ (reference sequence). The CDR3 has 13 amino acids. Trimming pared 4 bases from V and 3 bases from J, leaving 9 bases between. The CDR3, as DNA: TGTGCCAGCAGCTACATGGGGGACACTGAAGCTTTCTTT. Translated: CASSYMGDTEAFF.

The CDR3 sequence: CASILTRGASGANVLTF. In nucleotides, the CDR3 is TGTGCCAGCATTCTGACCCGGGGGGCCTCTGGGGCCAACGTCCTGACTTTC. The genes are TRBV27 and TRBJ2-6; D perhaps matches TRBD2 (7 bases). CDR1 and CDR2 from the germline V gene are MNHEY and SMNVEV (reference sequence). V dropped 7 bases and J dropped 0 bases, with 16 bases sitting between them. The CDR3 is 17 amino acids.

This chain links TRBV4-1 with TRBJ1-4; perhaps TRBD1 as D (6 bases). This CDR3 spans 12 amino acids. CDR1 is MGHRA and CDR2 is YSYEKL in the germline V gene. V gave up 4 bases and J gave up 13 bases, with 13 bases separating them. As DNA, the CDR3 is TGCGCCAGCAGCCCCGAGGGGGGATCACTGTTTTTT. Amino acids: CASSPEGGSLFF.